Sequencing of this T cell receptor (beta chain) was carried out in a study of blood T cell repertoires in COVID-19. As for the study in general: COVID-19 samples collected from the United States, Italy and Spain covered acute and convalescent phases. Sources were T cells, B-cell-depleted T cells, or PBMCs; the material itself was cDNA or gDNA.

Authors' data handling: Nucleated cell counts were estimated from reference gene primer amplification. Clones were sequenced by immunoSEQ multiplex PCR, and TCRdb holds only the in-frame ones, with some missing. From that table come the V and J calls and clone size; the DNA was used to work out D and trimming. The sample consists of tens of thousands of clones, more than 85% of them appearing once. This CDR3 is 12 amino acids long. V lost 4 bases to trimming and J lost 5 bases, with 11 bases between them. In germline, CDR1 is SQVTM, CDR2 ANQGSEA. A single count supports this clone. The sample consisted of peripheral blood. This sequence was found in a man older than 75 with active or convalescent COVID-19. The V call is TRBV29-1, the J call TRBJ1-2, with D possibly being TRBD1 (5 bases). The CDR3 loop is CSVGGVPYGYTF. The CDR3 DNA is TGCAGCGTTGGGGGCGTCCCATATGGCTACACCTTC. Full variable domain (rest looked up from reference TRBV29-1 and TRBJ1-2): SAVISQKPSRDICQRGTSLTIQCQVDSQVTMMFWYRQQPGQSLTLIATANQGSEATYESGFVIDKFPISRPNLTFSTLTVSNMSPEDSSIYLCSVGGVPYGYTFGSGTRLTVV.